This TCR beta chain was captured in a study of shared clonotypes between healthy human individuals. CD45RO-negative, CCR7-selected cells formed the naive CD8 fraction, which excluded terminally differentiated effector memory CD45RA+ cells. Findings and limits, study-wide: Clonotype sharing among donors was expected to depend on sequencing depth. In four donors, about 5% of naive CD4 clonotypes appeared in common. Estimated richness was generally greater in naive than memory subsets.

Method: immunoSEQ multiplex PCR; TCRdb's copy keeps in-frame clones and lacks some. The profile shows millions of clones, 85% to 95% of them singletons. With respect to this clone: What it recognizes is unknown.

The germline gives CDR1 MNHNS, CDR2 SASEGT. Trimming cost V 3 bases and J 0 bases, with 17 bases left between them. This CDR3 spans 17 amino acids. Sequencing was carried out using naive CD8+ T cells from PBMCs. The gene calls are TRBV6-1 and TRBJ1-1; D perhaps matches TRBD1 (6 bases). The sequence came from a young man in good health. Some clones in this sample may be carry-over from other donors' samples. The CDR3 sequence: CASSDGGGVYMNTEAFF. The CDR3 bases are TGTGCCAGCAGTGATGGGGGGGGCGTCTACATGAACACTGAAGCTTTCTTT.